These T cell receptor beta chains were read from a single sample in a study of cytomegalovirus exposure and HLA in healthy donors. This table comes from immunoSEQ multiplex PCR, and its TCRdb copy is limited to in-frame clones, with some not included. The sample lists under 95,000 clones; around 80% were seen once. Input material: PBMCs. These receptors originate from a middle-aged man in good health and CMV-seronegative. CDR3s include the opening cysteine and the closing phenylalanine or tryptophan. The D gene is left open where the match is weak. Only some rows state a clone size, as once, few, many or a class for expanded clones.

d_call clone_size j_call v_call cdr3_nt cdr3_aa
TRBD2 once TRBJ2-2 TRBV19 TGTGCCAGTAGTATCGGGACTAGCGACACCGGGGAGCTGTTTTTT CASSIGTSDTGELFF
TRBD1 . TRBJ1-1 TRBV19 TGTGCCAGTAGTAGAGGACAGGGCCTCGTGAACACTGAAGCTTTCTTT CASSRGQGLVNTEAFF
TRBD2 . TRBJ2-2 TRBV28 TGTGCCAGCAGTTTATGGGGCCTAGCGGGAGGACCCGGGGAGCTGTTTTTT CASSLWGLAGGPGELFF
. few TRBJ1-1 TRBV29-1 TGCAGCGTTGATTTAGACACTGAAGCTTTCTTT CSVDLDTEAFF
. . TRBJ2-1 TRBV25-1 TGTGCCAGCAGTGATGGGACTTACATTAGAAATGAGCAGTTCTTC CASSDGTYIRNEQFF
. . TRBJ2-3 TRBV6-5 TGTGCCAGCAAGGTTCAGGGTAGCATAGATACGCAGTATTTT CASKVQGSIDTQYF
TRBD1 . TRBJ1-3 TRBV28 TGTGCCAGCAGTTTTCCCGGGACAGCCGGAAACACCATATATTTT CASSFPGTAGNTIYF
. . TRBJ1-5 TRBV4-2 TGTGCCAGCAGCCAAGATACTGCAGGGCTGAGCAATCAGCCCCAGCATTTT CASSQDTAGLSNQPQHF
TRBD2 . TRBJ2-6 TRBV10-3 TGTGCCATCGGAAGCGGGAGCGGCTCTGGGGCCAACGTCCTGACTTTC CAIGSGSGSGANVLTF
. once TRBJ1-1 TRBV10-1 TGCGCCAGCAGTTCCAGACTCGGCACTGAAGCTTTCTTT CASSSRLGTEAFF
. . TRBJ2-6 TRBV27 TGTGCCAGCAGTTTCCTAGGGGCTGGGGCCAACGTCCTGACTTTC CASSFLGAGANVLTF
TRBD1 . TRBJ1-3 TRBV25-1 TGTGCCAGCAGTGAATGGGGACAGGGGGGGACTGGAAACACCATATATTTT CASSEWGQGGTGNTIYF
TRBD2 . TRBJ2-7 TRBV4-1 TGCGCCAGCAGCCGTCATCCGGGGGAGGGTTCCTACGAGCAGTACTTC CASSRHPGEGSYEQYF
. . TRBJ1-2 TRBV7-8 TGTGCCAGCAGCCCGGAGGTGGACTATGGCTACACCTTC CASSPEVDYGYTF
TRBD2 once TRBJ2-1 TRBV18 TGTGCCAGCTCACCGGGACTAGCGGGGCCTTACAATGAGCAGTTCTTC CASSPGLAGPYNEQFF
. . TRBJ2-5 TRBV4-1 TGCGCCAGCAGCCAAGATACGGCAGGGGCGCAGCAAGAGACCCAGTACTTC CASSQDTAGAQQETQYF
. . TRBJ1-1 TRBV4-1 TGCGCCAGCAGCCACCCTCCACAGAACACTGAAGCTTTCTTT CASSHPPQNTEAFF
. . TRBJ1-4 TRBV9 TGTGCCAGCAGTTCAGCGGCAGGTAGTGAAAAACTGTTTTTT CASSSAAGSEKLFF
. . TRBJ2-2 TRBV10-2 TGCGCCAGCAGAGAATCCGGGGGCACCGGGGAGCTGTTTTTT CASRESGGTGELFF
TRBD1 . TRBJ1-1 TRBV5-6 TGTGCCAGCAGCCTCCCCGGAACAGGGGCGAACACTGAAGCTTTCTTT CASSLPGTGANTEAFF
TRBD2 few TRBJ2-3 TRBV5-4 TGTGCCAGCAGGGACCAGCGGGGTAGCACAGATACGCAGTATTTT CASRDQRGSTDTQYF
. . TRBJ2-7 TRBV6-1 TGTGCCAGCGGGGTGGGGCTAGCCTACGAGCAGTACTTC CASGVGLAYEQYF
TRBD1 . TRBJ2-7 TRBV19 TGTGCCAGTACGACCGGGACAGAGGGATCGCTGGACGAGCAGTACTTC CASTTGTEGSLDEQYF
. . TRBJ1-1 TRBV27 TGTGCCAGCAGTTGGGTCGGGGGCACTGAAGCTTTCTTT CASSWVGGTEAFF
. . TRBJ2-1 TRBV7-9 TGTGCCAGCAGCCCCAGGGCTGAGCAGTTCTTC CASSPRAEQFF
TRBD1 . TRBJ1-2 TRBV7-9 TGTGCCAGCAGCCGATCGGACAGGGGATATGGCTACACCTTC CASSRSDRGYGYTF
TRBD1 . TRBJ2-1 TRBV27 TGTGCCAGCAGTAAGGGACAGGGGATGAGTGAGCAGTTCTTC CASSKGQGMSEQFF
TRBD1 . TRBJ1-2 TRBV11-3 TGTGCCAGCAGCTTTACAGGGGACGATGGCTACACCTTC CASSFTGDDGYTF
TRBD1 . TRBJ1-5 TRBV28 TGTGCCAGCAGTGACCGGACAGGAATTGCACAGCCCCAGCATTTT CASSDRTGIAQPQHF
TRBD2 . TRBJ2-7 TRBV5-1 TGCGCCAGCAGCTTCGGTAGCGGGAACTCCTACGAGCAGTACTTC CASSFGSGNSYEQYF
. . TRBJ1-1 TRBV6-1 TGTGCCAGCAGGATGGGACAAAAGAACACTGAAGCTTTCTTT CASRMGQKNTEAFF
. . TRBJ1-1 TRBV11-2 TGTGCCAGCAGCCCCGTCCGGGGAGAAGCTTTCTTT CASSPVRGEAFF
TRBD1 . TRBJ2-2 TRBV7-8 TGTGCCAGCAGCCTAGCGGGACAGGGGGCCGGGGAGCTGTTTTTT CASSLAGQGAGELFF
. few TRBJ1-1 TRBV7-8 TGTGCCAGCAATCCCCTCCCGGGGATCATAGAAGCTTTCTTT CASNPLPGIIEAFF
. . TRBJ1-1 TRBV6-5 TGTGCCAGCAGTTACCTCTCGAGGCCGCGGAACACTGAAGCTTTCTTT CASSYLSRPRNTEAFF
TRBD1 . TRBJ2-1 TRBV27 TGTGCCAGCAGTAACAGACAGGGATTCAATGAGCAGTTCTTC CASSNRQGFNEQFF
. . TRBJ2-7 TRBV27 TGTGCCAGCAGTTTGACAGGCCAACAGCGAGGGCAGTACTTC CASSLTGQQRGQYF